There are many counts of the clone carrying this TCR beta chain. The data were obtained in a study of neurological immune-mediated disorders. Time point noted: longitudinal time-point 2. It was from 2 million PBMCs stored at -80 C that the unsorted libraries were obtained. TCRdb reprocessed the 5' RACE reads with MiXCR, giving one entry per CDR3 protein. This sample has about 33,000 distinct CDR3 sequences, with more than 10% found just once. V was cut by 3 bases and J by 4 bases, with 14 bases left in between. This CDR3 has 15 amino acids. The germline V gene encodes CDR1 ENHRY and CDR2 SYGVKD. The rearrangement joins TRBV10-3 to TRBJ2-3; D call uncertain. The receptor was derived from a woman aged 40-49 years in good health. Input material: PBMCs. The CDR3, as DNA: TGTGCCATCAGTGAAGAGTCCTCGGGCCCAGATACGCAGTATTTT. It translates to CAISEESSGPDTQYF.